These 8 T cell receptor beta chains were sequenced from one sample in a study of PD-1 blockade in classical Hodgkin lymphoma. Sequencing was performed with immunoSEQ multiplex PCR; in TCRdb, only in-frame clones are kept and a portion is missing. The repertoire holds approximately 14,000 clones, about 82% seen once, with 4% to 5.5% in the top ten. Patients all relapsed after autologous stem cell transplantation, and there was variation in brentuximab vedotin exposure. Sequences were derived from peripheral blood mononuclear cells (PBMCs), sampled at baseline. These receptors came from a human donor with classical Hodgkin lymphoma.

The gene calls are TRBV13 and TRBJ2-2; TRBD1 might be the D (5 bases). This CDR3 has 14 amino acids. The ends were cut back, 3 bases at V and 5 bases at J, with 10 bases in the middle. CDR1 is PRHDT and CDR2 is FYEKMQ in the germline V gene (reference sequence). In nucleotides, the CDR3 is TGTGCCAGCAGCTTTGTCAGGGCAACCGGGGAGCTGTTTTTT. Its protein is CASSFVRATGELFF.

This chain links TRBV30 with TRBJ1-1; 9 bases are shared with TRBD1. J lost 0 bases, V lost 0 bases, and 11 bases had no gene match. This CDR3 spans 18 amino acids. Looked up from germline, CDR1 is GTSNPN and CDR2 is SVGIG (reference sequence). DNA of the CDR3: TGTGCCTGGAGTGTACGGGGACAGGGCCTCTTCATGAACACTGAAGCTTTCTTT. Protein product: CAWSVRGQGLFMNTEAFF.

The sample holds a few counts of this clone. The genes are TRBV9 and TRBJ1-1; D is possibly TRBD1 (6 bases). This CDR3 is 12 amino acids long. The ends were cut back, 4 bases at V and 7 bases at J, with 11 bases in the middle. Germline V gene lookup returns CDR1 SGDLS and CDR2 YYNGEE. Here the CDR3 DNA reads TGTGCCAGCAGCCAAGGGGGAATTGAAGCTTTCTTT. Translated: CASSQGGIEAFF.

V gene TRBV19 combines with J gene TRBJ1-1; tentative D call: TRBD1 (5 bases). With 3 bases removed from V and 4 bases from J, the gap between germline ends came to 15 bases. CDR3 size: 15 residues. CDR1 is LNHDA and CDR2 is SQIVND in the germline V gene (reference sequence). The CDR3 DNA sequence: TGTGCCAGTAGTATTGTGGGGGGGGTAGGCACTGAAGCTTTCTTT. This gives the protein CASSIVGGVGTEAFF.

CDR3 DNA: TGCGCCAGCAGCTTAAGTTCCTATTCCTACAATGAGCAGTTCTTC. Translated, it gives CASSLSSYSYNEQFF. The chain carries TRBV5-1 and TRBJ2-1; D unclear. Trimming removed 2 bases from V and 1 base from J, with 10 bases in between. The CDR3 sequence is 15 residues long. Germline V gives CDR1 SGHRS, CDR2 YFSETQ.

This chain links TRBV4-2 with TRBJ2-3; 9 nucleotides agree with TRBD1. Per the germline V gene, CDR1 is LGHNA and CDR2 is YNFKEQ. J was trimmed by 4 bases and V by 1 base; bases with no gene match: 3. CDR3 length: 15 residues. The CDR3 reads CASSQGDRVADTQYF. The CDR3 DNA reads TGTGCCAGCAGCCAAGGGGACAGGGTGGCAGATACGCAGTATTTT.

This sequence joins TRBV6-5 and TRBJ1-2; tentative D call: TRBD1 (6 bases). The CDR3 length is 14 residues. CDR1 and CDR2 (germline): MNHEY, SVGAGI. V lost 0 bases, J lost 4 bases, and 9 bases lay in between. The chain's CDR3 is CASSYSQGTYGYTF. CDR3 sequence (DNA): TGTGCCAGCAGTTACTCGCAGGGGACCTATGGCTACACCTTC.

The chain links TRBV4-1 to TRBJ2-7, with 7 nucleotides matching TRBD2. The CDR3 consists of 16 residues. Trimming at V came to 4 bases and at J to 1 base, leaving 10 bases not matched to a gene. Looked up from germline, CDR1 is MGHRA and CDR2 is YSYEKL. Here the CDR3 reads CASSRVASGDSYEQYF. For the CDR3, the DNA is TGCGCCAGCAGCCGGGTGGCTAGCGGAGATTCCTACGAGCAGTACTTC.